Presented here are 7 T cell receptor beta chains from one specimen sequenced in a study of technical replicates of blood from a handful of donors. Using immunoSEQ multiplex PCR, the repertoire was profiled, and TCRdb retains in-frame clones only, with some absent. Seen here are about 97,000 clones, approximately 95% observed once, and the top ten hold about 0.35%. The specimen sequenced was T cells isolated from PBMCs. These receptors all stem from a human donor in good health.

The CDR3 loop is CASLRDRGRETQYF. The CDR3 nucleotides read TGTGCCAGCCTCCGGGACAGGGGTAGAGAGACCCAGTACTTC. The V gene is TRBV7-2, the J gene TRBJ2-5, with TRBD1 matching 10 bases. The CDR3 extends over 14 amino acids. Germline trimming cut 8 bases from V and 4 bases from J; bases unmatched to any gene: 7. CDR1 and CDR2 (germline): SGHTA, FQGNSA.

The rearrangement uses TRBV9 and TRBJ2-3, with a weak D call TRBD2 (6 bases). Germline V gene sequence: CDR1 SGDLS, CDR2 YYNGEE. CDR3 length: 13 amino acids. V lost 4 bases and J 4 bases, leaving 10 bases between the germline ends. CDR3 DNA sequence: TGTGCCAGCAGCTTCCCGGGAGCAGATACGCAGTATTTT. It is translated as CASSFPGADTQYF.

The sample holds one count of this clone. The chain combines TRBV30 with TRBJ1-1; a possible D gene is TRBD1 (5 bases). The CDR3 consists of 12 residues. Germline loops: CDR1 GTSNPN, CDR2 SVGIG (reference sequence). V was trimmed by 0 bases and J by 10 bases, leaving 12 bases between them. CDR3 amino acids: CAWSVGARIAFF. The CDR3 DNA follows: TGTGCCTGGAGTGTAGGGGCTCGGATAGCTTTCTTT.

This clone appeared a single time. J is TRBJ2-7 and V is TRBV6-1, with TRBD2 identical over 14 bases. The CDR3 contains 14 residues. Germline V gene data show CDR1 as MNHNS and CDR2 as SASEGT. V lost 6 bases and J lost 7; bases outside the gene matches: 5. The CDR3, as DNA: TGTGCCAGCAGGGGGACTAGCGGGAGTTGGGAGCAGTACTTC. It yields the protein CASRGTSGSWEQYF.

This rearrangement joins TRBV7-3 to TRBJ2-2; D remains unclear. This CDR3 is 12 amino acids long. CDR1 SGHTA and CDR2 FQGTGA come from the germline V gene. V was pared by 2 bases and J by 6 bases, with 4 bases between. CDR3 DNA: TGTGCCAGCAGCTTATCAGCCGGGGAGCTGTTTTTT. This gives the protein CASSLSAGELFF. The entire variable domain, with the rest obtained from reference TRBV7-3 and TRBJ2-2, is as follows: GAGVSQTPSNKVTEKGKYVELRCDPISGHTALYWYRQSLGQGPEFLIYFQGTGAADDSGLPNDRFFAVRPEGSVSTLKIQRTERGDSAVYLCASSLSAGELFFGEGSRLTVL.

The chain couples TRBV11-2 to TRBJ2-2; possibly TRBD1 for D (6 bases). CDR1 SGHAT and CDR2 FQNNGV come from the germline V gene. The CDR3 totals 13 residues. Trimming removed 5 bases from V and 7 bases from J, with 11 bases in between. The CDR3 DNA reads as TGTGCCAGCAGCGAACAGGGCGTCGGGGAGCTGTTTTTT. Translating it yields CASSEQGVGELFF.

This chain uses TRBV11-2 with TRBJ1-3; perhaps TRBD1 as D (5 bases). The CDR3 sequence is 15 residues long. Germline assignment: CDR1 SGHAT and CDR2 FQNNGV. The V and J ends lost 4 bases and 1 base respectively, with 11 bases between them. The CDR3 sequence is CASSSIRASGNTIYF. CDR3 nucleotide sequence: TGTGCCAGCAGCTCGATCAGGGCATCTGGAAACACCATATATTTT.